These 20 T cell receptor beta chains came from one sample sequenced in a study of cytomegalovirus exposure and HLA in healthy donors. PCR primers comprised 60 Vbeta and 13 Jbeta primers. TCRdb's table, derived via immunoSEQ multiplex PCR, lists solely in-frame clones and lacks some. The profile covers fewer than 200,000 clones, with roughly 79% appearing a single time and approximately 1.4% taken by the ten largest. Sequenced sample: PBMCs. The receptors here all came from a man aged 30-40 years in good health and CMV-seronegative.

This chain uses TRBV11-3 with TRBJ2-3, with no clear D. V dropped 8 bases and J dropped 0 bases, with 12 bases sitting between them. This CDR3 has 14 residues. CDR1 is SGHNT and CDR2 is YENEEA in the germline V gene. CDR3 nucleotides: TGTGCCAGCGGCCCGACATCTAGCACAGATACGCAGTATTTT. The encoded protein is CASGPTSSTDTQYF.

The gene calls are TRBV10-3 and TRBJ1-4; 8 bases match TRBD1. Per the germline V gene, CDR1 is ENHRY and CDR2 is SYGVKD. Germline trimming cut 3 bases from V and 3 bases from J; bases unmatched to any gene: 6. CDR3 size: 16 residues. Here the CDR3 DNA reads TGTGCCATCAGTGAACTGGGACAGGTCTCTAATGAAAAACTGTTTTTT. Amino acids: CAISELGQVSNEKLFF.

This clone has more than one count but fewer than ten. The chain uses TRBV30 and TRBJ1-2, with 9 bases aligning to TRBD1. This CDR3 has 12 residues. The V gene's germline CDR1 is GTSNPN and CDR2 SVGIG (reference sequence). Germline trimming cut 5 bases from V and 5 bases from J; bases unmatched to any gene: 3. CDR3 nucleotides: TGTGCCTGGCGGGACAGGGAGTATGGCTACACCTTC. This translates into CAWRDREYGYTF.

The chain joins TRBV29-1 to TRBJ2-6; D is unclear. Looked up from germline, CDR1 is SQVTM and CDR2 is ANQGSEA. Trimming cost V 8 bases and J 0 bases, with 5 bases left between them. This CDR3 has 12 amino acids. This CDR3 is CSFYSGANVLTF. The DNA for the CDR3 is TGCAGCTTTTACTCTGGGGCCAACGTCCTGACTTTC.

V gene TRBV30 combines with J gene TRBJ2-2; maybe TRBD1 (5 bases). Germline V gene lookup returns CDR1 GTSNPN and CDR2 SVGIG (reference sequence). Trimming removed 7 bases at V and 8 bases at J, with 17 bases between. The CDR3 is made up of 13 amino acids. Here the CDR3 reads CASQGRAEGELFF. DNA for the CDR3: TGTGCCTCCCAGGGCAGGGCCGAGGGGGAGCTGTTTTTT.

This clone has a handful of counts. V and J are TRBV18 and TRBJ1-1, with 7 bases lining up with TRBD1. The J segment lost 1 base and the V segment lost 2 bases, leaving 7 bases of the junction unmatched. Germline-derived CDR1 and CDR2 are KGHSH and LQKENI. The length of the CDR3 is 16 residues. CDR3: CASSPMETGKNTEAFF. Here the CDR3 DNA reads TGTGCCAGCTCACCAATGGAGACAGGGAAGAACACTGAAGCTTTCTTT.

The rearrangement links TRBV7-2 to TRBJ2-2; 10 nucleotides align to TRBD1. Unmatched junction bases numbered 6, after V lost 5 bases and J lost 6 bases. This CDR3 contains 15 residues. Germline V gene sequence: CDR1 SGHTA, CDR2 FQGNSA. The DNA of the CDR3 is TGTGCCAGCAGCATTGGGACAGGGGTTTCCGGGGAGCTGTTTTTT. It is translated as CASSIGTGVSGELFF. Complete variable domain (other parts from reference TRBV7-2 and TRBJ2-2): GAGVSQSPSNKVTEKGKDVELRCDPISGHTALYWYRQSLGQGLEFLIYFQGNSAPDKSGLPSDRFSAERTGGSVSTLTIQRTQQEDSAVYLCASSIGTGVSGELFFGEGSRLTVL.

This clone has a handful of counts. The CDR3 loop reads CASSSQTGVAAFF. The CDR3 DNA sequence: TGCGCCAGCAGCTCTCAAACGGGGGTCGCAGCTTTCTTT. The chain employs TRBV5-1 and TRBJ1-1; TRBD1 is a possible D gene (5 bases). The CDR3 length is 13 residues. Germline V gene data show CDR1 as SGHRS and CDR2 as YFSETQ. Trimming cost V 3 bases and J 10 bases, with 16 bases left between them. The entire variable domain, with the rest obtained from reference TRBV5-1 and TRBJ1-1, is as follows: KAGVTQTPRYLIKTRGQQVTLSCSPISGHRSVSWYQQTPGQGLQFLFEYFSETQRNKGNFPGRFSGRQFSNSRSEMNVSTLELGDSALYLCASSSQTGVAAFFGQGTRLTVV.

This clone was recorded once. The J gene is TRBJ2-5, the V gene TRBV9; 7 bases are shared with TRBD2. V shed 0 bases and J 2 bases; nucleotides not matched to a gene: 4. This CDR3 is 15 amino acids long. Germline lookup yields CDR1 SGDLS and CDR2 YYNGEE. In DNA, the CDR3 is TGTGCCAGCAGCGTAGGCGGGGGTTATCAAGAGACCCAGTACTTC. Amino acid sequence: CASSVGGGYQETQYF.

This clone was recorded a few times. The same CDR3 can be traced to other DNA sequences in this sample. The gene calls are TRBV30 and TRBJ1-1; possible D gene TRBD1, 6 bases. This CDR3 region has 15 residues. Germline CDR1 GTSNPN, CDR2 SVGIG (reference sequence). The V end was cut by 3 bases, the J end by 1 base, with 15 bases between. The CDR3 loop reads CAWSLRGRKNTEAFF. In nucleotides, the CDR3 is TGTGCCTGGAGCCTCAGGGGCAGGAAGAACACTGAAGCTTTCTTT.

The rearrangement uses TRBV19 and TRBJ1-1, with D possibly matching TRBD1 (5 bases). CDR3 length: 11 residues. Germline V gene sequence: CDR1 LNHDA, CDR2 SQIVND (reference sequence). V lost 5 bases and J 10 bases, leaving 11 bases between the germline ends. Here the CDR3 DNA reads TGTGCCAGTAGTGGAACAAGGGGAGCTTTCTTT. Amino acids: CASSGTRGAFF.

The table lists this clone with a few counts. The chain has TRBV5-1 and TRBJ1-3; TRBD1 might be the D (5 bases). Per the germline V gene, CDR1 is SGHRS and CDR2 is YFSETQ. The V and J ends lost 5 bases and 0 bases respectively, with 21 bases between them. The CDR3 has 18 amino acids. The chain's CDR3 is CASRYVTGAVGSGNTIYF. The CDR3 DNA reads TGCGCCAGCAGATATGTTACAGGAGCTGTAGGCTCTGGAAACACCATATATTTT.

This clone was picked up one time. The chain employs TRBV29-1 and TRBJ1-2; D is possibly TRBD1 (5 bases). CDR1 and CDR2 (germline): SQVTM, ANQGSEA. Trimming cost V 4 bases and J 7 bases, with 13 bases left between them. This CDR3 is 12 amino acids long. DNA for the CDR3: TGCAGCGTTGTCGATGTGGGGCCTGGCTACACCTTC. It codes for CSVVDVGPGYTF.

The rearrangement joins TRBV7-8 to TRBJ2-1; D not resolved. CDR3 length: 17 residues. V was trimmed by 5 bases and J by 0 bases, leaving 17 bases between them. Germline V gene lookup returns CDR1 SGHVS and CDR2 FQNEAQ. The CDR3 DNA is TGTGCCAGCAGCCCCTCGTTATGGTCTAGCTCCTACAATGAGCAGTTCTTC. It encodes CASSPSLWSSSYNEQFF. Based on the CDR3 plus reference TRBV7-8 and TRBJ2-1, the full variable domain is GAGVSQSPRYKVAKRGQDVALRCDPISGHVSLFWYQQALGQGPEFLTYFQNEAQLDKSGLPSDRFFAERPEGSVSTLKIQRTQQEDSAVYLCASSPSLWSSSYNEQFFGPGTRLTVL.

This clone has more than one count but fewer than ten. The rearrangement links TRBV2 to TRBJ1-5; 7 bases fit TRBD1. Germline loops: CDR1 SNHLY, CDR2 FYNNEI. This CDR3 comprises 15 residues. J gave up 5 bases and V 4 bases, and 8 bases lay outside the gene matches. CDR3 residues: CASSASTGIHQPQHF. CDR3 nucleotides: TGTGCCAGCAGTGCATCGACAGGGATCCATCAGCCCCAGCATTTT.

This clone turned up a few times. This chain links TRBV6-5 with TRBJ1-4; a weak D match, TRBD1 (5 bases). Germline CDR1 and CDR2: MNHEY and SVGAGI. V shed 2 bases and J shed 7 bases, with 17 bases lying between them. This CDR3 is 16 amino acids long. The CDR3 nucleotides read TGTGCCAGCAGTTACGAAAATTCAAGACAGATTGAAAAACTGTTTTTT. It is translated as CASSYENSRQIEKLFF.

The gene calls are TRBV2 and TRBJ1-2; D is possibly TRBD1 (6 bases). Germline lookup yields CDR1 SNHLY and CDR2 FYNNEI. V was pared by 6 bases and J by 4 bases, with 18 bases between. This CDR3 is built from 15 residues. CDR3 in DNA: TGTGCCAGCAGCCAAGACCAAGGACAGCTCTATGGCTACACCTTC. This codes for CASSQDQGQLYGYTF.

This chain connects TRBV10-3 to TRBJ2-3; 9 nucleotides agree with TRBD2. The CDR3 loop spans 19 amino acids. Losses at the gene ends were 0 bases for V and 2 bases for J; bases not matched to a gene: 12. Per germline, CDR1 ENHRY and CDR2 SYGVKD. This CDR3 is CAISESTMASGAPTDTQYF. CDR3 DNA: TGTGCCATCAGTGAGTCGACGATGGCTAGCGGGGCCCCCACAGATACGCAGTATTTT.

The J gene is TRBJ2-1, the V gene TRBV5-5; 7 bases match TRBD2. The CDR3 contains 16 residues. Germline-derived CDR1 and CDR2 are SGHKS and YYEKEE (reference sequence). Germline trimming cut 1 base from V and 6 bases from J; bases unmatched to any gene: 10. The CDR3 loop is CASSLPLATPGNEQFF. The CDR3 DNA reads TGTGCCAGCAGCTTGCCACTAGCGACCCCAGGCAATGAGCAGTTCTTC.

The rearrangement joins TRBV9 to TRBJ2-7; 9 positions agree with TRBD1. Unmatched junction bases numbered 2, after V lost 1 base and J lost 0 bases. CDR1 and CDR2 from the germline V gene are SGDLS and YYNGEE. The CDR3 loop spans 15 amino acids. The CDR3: CASSVSGQGSYEQYF. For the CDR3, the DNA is TGTGCCAGCAGCGTATCGGGACAGGGCTCCTACGAGCAGTACTTC.